This entry concerns a single TCR beta chain. As processed by the authors: From reference gene primer amplification, estimates of nucleated cell counts were derived. This table comes from immunoSEQ multiplex PCR, and its TCRdb copy is limited to in-frame clones, with some not included. For V, J and clone size, that table is used; D and trimming come from the DNA. This sample carries approximately 170,000 clones, roughly 70% of them seen once, and the ten largest clones take 2.5% to 3%. The data were taken from a study of blood T cell repertoires in COVID-19. As for the study in general: COVID-19 samples, acute and convalescent, were from the United States, Italy and Spain. The cDNA or gDNA used as material had been derived from T cells, B-cell-depleted T cells, or PBMCs.

This clonotype was obtained from a woman older than 75 with acute or convalescent COVID-19. Sequencing input: peripheral blood.

The CDR3 is CASSADTPPTQYF. The DNA for the CDR3 is TGTGCCAGCTCAGCCGACACACCCCCAACCCAGTACTTC. The chain uses TRBV18 and TRBJ2-5, with unresolved D. Germline-derived CDR1 and CDR2 are KGHSH and LQKENI. Trimming cost V 5 bases and J 8 bases, with 15 bases left between them. The CDR3 runs to 13 residues.